These 7 T cell receptor beta chains came from one sample sequenced in a study of blood T cell repertoires in COVID-19. The assay was immunoSEQ multiplex PCR, and TCRdb's table has in-frame clones only and misses some. The table includes 360,000 or so clones, roughly 84% detected once. Material for sequencing was PBMCs or T cells enriched from blood (not recorded which). Receptor source: a woman under 40 who had recovered from COVID-19.

The V and J genes are TRBV5-1 and TRBJ2-3; the match to TRBD2 covers 8 bases. The germline V gene encodes CDR1 SGHRS and CDR2 YFSETQ. The CDR3 has 14 amino acids. V shed 7 bases and J 3 bases; nucleotides not matched to a gene: 7. The CDR3 DNA reads TGCGCCAGCCTGCGGGAGGTCGGGACAGATACGCAGTATTTT. Translating gives CASLREVGTDTQYF. The whole variable domain, remainder taken from reference TRBV5-1 and TRBJ2-3, is KAGVTQTPRYLIKTRGQQVTLSCSPISGHRSVSWYQQTPGQGLQFLFEYFSETQRNKGNFPGRFSGRQFSNSRSEMNVSTLELGDSALYLCASLREVGTDTQYFGPGTRLTVL.

The gene calls are TRBV5-6 and TRBJ1-3; D gene uncertain. Trimming took off 2 bases at V and 3 bases at J, with 6 bases between the two ends. The CDR3 is made up of 13 amino acids. Germline CDR1 reads SGHDT; CDR2 reads YYEEEE. CDR3 nucleotides: TGTGCCAGCAGCTTAACAGTTGGAAACACCATATATTTT. This translates into CASSLTVGNTIYF.

The rearrangement joins TRBV19 to TRBJ1-1; D unclear. The CDR3 totals 14 residues. CDR1 is LNHDA, CDR2 SQIVND, per germline (reference sequence). V was shortened by 3 bases and J by 2 bases, with 10 bases between the two germline ends. The CDR3 is CASSIWATNTEAFF. The CDR3, as DNA: TGTGCCAGTAGTATCTGGGCTACTAACACTGAAGCTTTCTTT.

This chain joins TRBV18 and TRBJ1-6, with D maybe TRBD1 (6 bases). The germline V gene encodes CDR1 KGHSH and CDR2 LQKENI. This CDR3 is built from 14 residues. V lost 5 bases and J 7 bases, leaving 12 bases between the germline ends. CDR3 amino acids: CASSDQGSNSPLHF. The CDR3 DNA follows: TGTGCCAGCTCAGATCAGGGGAGCAATTCACCCCTCCACTTT.

The V call is TRBV3-1 (or the pseudogene TRBV3-2), the J call TRBJ2-5, with D possibly being TRBD1 (6 bases). The CDR3 spans 15 residues. The V gene lost 5 bases and the J gene lost 5 bases, with 18 bases spanning the gap. Germline V gives CDR1 LGHDT, CDR2 YNNKEL (reference sequence). Written as DNA, the CDR3 is TGTGCCAGCAGCTATGGATCCGGGACAATGGAGACCCAGTACTTC. It translates to CASSYGSGTMETQYF.

The rearrangement joins TRBV19 to TRBJ2-7, with 8 bases aligning to TRBD2. The CDR3 length is 16 residues. The V and J ends lost 4 bases and 2 bases, in that order; junction bases with no gene match: 10. The germline CDR1 and CDR2 sequences are LNHDA and SQIVND (reference sequence). For the CDR3, the DNA is TGTGCCAGTAGTACCCTACTCGGAGCGGGGGCCTACGAGCAGTACTTC. As protein: CASSTLLGAGAYEQYF. Filled out from reference TRBV19 and TRBJ2-7, the complete variable domain reads DGGITQSPKYLFRKEGQNVTLSCEQNLNHDAMYWYRQDPGQGLRLIYYSQIVNDFQKGDIAEGYSVSREKKESFPLTVTSAQKNPTAFYLCASSTLLGAGAYEQYFGPGTRLTVT.

The chain has TRBV5-1 and TRBJ1-3; D not resolved. With 1 base removed from V and 1 base from J, the gap between germline ends came to 15 bases. The V gene's germline CDR1 is SGHRS and CDR2 YFSETQ. CDR3 length: 17 amino acids. The CDR3 DNA sequence: TGCGCCAGCAGCTTGCGAGCGGACTCGCAGTCTGGAAACACCATATATTTT. Its translation: CASSLRADSQSGNTIYF.